The 5 T cell receptor beta chains in this list originate from one sample, sequenced in a study of T-cell memory formation after mild COVID-19. TCRdb reprocessed the 5' RACE reads with MiXCR, giving one entry per CDR3 protein. The data hold a few hundred thousand distinct CDR3 sequences, with 19% observed a single time. The sequenced material came from PBMCs or a T cell subset sorted from them (not recorded which). All receptors derive from a man younger than 35 who had mild COVID-19 (a few samples of this study predate the infection). Cell type and time point are not known.

The V gene is TRBV12-3 or TRBV12-4, the J gene TRBJ2-1; 9 bases agree with TRBD1. The CDR3 covers 15 residues. After removal of 6 bases from V and 5 bases from J, the junction contained 8 bases not matched to a gene. The CDR3 sequence is CASRIRDRAHNEQFF. The CDR3 DNA follows: TGTGCCAGCAGGATCCGGGACAGGGCGCACAATGAGCAGTTCTTC.

The table lists this clonotype with a few counts. The chain carries TRBV10-3 and TRBJ2-3; TRBD2 aligns across 7 bases. Germline V gives CDR1 ENHRY, CDR2 SYGVKD. Unmatched junction bases numbered 0, after V lost 6 bases and J lost 0 bases. The CDR3 sequence is 13 residues long. CDR3 sequence: CAIRAGSTDTQYF. In DNA, the CDR3 is TGTGCCATCAGAGCGGGGAGCACAGATACGCAGTATTTT.

This clonotype showed up just a few times. Written as DNA, the CDR3 is TGCGCCAGCAGCCAAGTGCCCGGGACAGGGGTTCAGCCCCAGCATTTT. Translating it yields CASSQVPGTGVQPQHF. The V and J genes are TRBV4-1 and TRBJ1-5; 10 bases match TRBD1. The length of the CDR3 is 16 residues. Per germline, CDR1 MGHRA and CDR2 YSYEKL. The V gene end was trimmed by 1 base and the J gene end by 6 bases; junction bases not matched to a gene: 6.

The chain combines TRBV10-3 with TRBJ2-1, with TRBD2 as a possible D gene (6 bases). Trimming removed 10 bases at V and 9 bases at J, with 22 bases between. CDR3 length: 14 amino acids. Germline V gene data show CDR1 as ENHRY and CDR2 as SYGVKD. The CDR3 spells CATHPQGGYGEQFF. CDR3 bases: TGTGCCACCCACCCCCAGGGAGGCTATGGTGAGCAGTTCTTC.

In the case of this clonotype: Its ends do not fully match the called genes, so a read error is possible. The chain links TRBV7-7 to TRBJ2-5, with D uncertain. Looked up from germline, CDR1 is SSHAT and CDR2 is FNYEAQ (reference sequence). CDR3 length: 13 amino acids. The CDR3 DNA reads TGTGCTAGCAGCTTACTAAAGGGAGAGACCCAGTACTTC. Protein: CASSLLKGETQYF.